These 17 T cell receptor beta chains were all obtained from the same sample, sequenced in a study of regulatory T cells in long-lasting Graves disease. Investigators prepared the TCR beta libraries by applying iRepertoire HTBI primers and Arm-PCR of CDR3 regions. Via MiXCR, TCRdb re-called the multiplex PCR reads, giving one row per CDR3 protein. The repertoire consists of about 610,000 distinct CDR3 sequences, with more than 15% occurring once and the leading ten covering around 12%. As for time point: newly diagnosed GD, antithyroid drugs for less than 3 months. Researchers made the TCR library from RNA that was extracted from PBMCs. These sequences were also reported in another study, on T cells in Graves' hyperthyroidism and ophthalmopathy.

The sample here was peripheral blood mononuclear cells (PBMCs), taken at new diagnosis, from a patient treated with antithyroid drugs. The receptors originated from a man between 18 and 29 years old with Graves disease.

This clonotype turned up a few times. The CDR3 protein is CASSLVGPGYSYEQYF. CDR3 DNA: TGTGCCAGCAGCTTAGTCGGACCAGGCTATTCCTACGAGCAGTACTTC. This chain connects TRBV7-9 to TRBJ2-7; D not certain. Trimming shortened V by 1 base and J by 1 base, and 14 bases separated the two germline ends. The CDR3 consists of 16 residues. The germline V gene encodes CDR1 SEHNR and CDR2 FQNEAQ (reference sequence).

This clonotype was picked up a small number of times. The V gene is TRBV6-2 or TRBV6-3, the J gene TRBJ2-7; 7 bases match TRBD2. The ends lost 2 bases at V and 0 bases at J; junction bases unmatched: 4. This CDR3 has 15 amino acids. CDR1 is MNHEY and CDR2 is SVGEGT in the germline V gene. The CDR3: CASSYVGGSSYEQYF. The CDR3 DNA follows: TGTGCCAGCAGTTACGTGGGAGGGAGCTCCTACGAGCAGTACTTC.

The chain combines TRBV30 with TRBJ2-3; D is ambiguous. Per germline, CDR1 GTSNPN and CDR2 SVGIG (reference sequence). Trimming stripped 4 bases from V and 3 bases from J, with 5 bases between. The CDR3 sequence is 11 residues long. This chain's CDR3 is CAWTSTDTQYF. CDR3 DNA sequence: TGTGCCTGGACATCAACAGATACGCAGTATTTT.

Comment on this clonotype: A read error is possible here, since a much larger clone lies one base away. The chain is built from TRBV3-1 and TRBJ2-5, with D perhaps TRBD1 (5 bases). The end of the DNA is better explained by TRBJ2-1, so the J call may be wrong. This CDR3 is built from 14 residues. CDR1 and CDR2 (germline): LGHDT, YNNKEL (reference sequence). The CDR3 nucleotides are TGTGCCAGCAGCCAACGTGGGGCCAACAATGGGCAGTTCTTC. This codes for CASSQRGANNGQFF.

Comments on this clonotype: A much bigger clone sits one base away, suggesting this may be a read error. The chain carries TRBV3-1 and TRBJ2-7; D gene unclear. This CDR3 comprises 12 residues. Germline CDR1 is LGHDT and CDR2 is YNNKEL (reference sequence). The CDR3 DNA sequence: TGTGCCCGCAGCCAAGATCAGTGGGAGCAGTACTTC. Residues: CARSQDQWEQYF.

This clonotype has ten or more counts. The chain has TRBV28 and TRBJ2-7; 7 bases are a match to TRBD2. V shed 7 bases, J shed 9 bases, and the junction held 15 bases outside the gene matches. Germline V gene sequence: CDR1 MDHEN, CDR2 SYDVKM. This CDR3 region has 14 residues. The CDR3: CASTPTSVGRGQYF. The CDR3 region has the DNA TGTGCCAGCACTCCCACTAGCGTGGGTCGTGGGCAGTACTTC.

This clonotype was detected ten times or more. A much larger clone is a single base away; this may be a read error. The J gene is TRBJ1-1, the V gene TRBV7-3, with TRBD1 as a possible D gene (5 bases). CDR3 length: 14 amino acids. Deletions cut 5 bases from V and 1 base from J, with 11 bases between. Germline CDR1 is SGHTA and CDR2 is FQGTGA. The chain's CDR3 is CASSLGHGNTEAFF. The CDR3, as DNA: TGTGCCAGCAGCCTTGGACACGGGAACACTGAAGCTTTCTTT.

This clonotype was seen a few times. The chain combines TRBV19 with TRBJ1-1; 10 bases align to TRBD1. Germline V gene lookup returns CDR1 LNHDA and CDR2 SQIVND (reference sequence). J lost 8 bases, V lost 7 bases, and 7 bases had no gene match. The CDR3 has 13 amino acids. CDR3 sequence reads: CASTVDRGAEAFF. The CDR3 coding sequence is TGTGCCAGTACCGTGGACAGGGGGGCGGAAGCTTTCTTT.

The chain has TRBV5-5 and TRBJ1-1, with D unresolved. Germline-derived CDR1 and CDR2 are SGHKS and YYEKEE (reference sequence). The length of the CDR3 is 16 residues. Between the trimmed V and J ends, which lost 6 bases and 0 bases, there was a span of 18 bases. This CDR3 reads CASTETREQMNTEAFF. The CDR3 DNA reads TGTGCCAGCACCGAGACCCGGGAGCAAATGAACACTGAAGCTTTCTTT. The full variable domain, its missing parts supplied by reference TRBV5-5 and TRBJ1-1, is DAGVTQSPTHLIKTRGQQVTLRCSPISGHKSVSWYQQVLGQGPQFIFQYYEKEERGRGNFPDRFSARQFPNYSSELNVNALLLGDSALYLCASTETREQMNTEAFFGQGTRLTVV.

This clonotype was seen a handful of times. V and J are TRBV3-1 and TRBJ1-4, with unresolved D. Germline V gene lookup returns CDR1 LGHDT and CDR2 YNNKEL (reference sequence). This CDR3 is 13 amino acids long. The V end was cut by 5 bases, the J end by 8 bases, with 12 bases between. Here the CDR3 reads CASSNTAGEKLFF. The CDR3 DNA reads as TGTGCCAGCAGCAACACGGCGGGGGAAAAACTGTTTTTT.

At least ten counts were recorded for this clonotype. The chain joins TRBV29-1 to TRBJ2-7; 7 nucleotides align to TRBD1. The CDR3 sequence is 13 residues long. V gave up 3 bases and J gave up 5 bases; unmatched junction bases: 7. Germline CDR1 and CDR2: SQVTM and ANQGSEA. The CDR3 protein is CSVEVEGGHEQYF. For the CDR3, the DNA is TGCAGCGTTGAGGTTGAAGGGGGCCACGAGCAGTACTTC.

The CDR3 nucleotides read TGCAGCATCGACACCGGGGAGCTGTTTTTT. Translated, it gives CSIDTGELFF. The V and J genes are TRBV29-1 and TRBJ2-2; D gene unclear. The CDR3 totals 10 residues. V was cut by 8 bases and J by 3 bases, with 4 bases left in between. From germline, CDR1 is SQVTM and CDR2 ANQGSEA.

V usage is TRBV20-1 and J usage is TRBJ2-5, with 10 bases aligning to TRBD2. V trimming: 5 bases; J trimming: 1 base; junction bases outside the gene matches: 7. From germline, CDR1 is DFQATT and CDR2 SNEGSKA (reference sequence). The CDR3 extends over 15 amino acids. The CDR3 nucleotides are TGCAGTGCTTCCCGACTAGCGGGCCTCCAAGAGACCCAGTACTTC. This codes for CSASRLAGLQETQYF.

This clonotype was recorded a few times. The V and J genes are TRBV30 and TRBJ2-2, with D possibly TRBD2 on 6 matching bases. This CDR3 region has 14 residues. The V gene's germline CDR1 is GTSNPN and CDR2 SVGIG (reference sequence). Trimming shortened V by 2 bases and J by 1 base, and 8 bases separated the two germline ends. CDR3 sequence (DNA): TGTGCCTGGAGTTTTAGCGGGAACACCGGGGAGCTGTTTTTT. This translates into CAWSFSGNTGELFF.

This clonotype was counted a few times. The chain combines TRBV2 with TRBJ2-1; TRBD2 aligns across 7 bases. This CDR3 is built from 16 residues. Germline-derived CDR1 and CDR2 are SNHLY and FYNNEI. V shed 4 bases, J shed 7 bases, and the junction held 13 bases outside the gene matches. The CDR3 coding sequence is TGTGCCAGCAGTGCCCTTTTGGGAGGGCTGAGGAATGAGCAGTTCTTC. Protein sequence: CASSALLGGLRNEQFF.

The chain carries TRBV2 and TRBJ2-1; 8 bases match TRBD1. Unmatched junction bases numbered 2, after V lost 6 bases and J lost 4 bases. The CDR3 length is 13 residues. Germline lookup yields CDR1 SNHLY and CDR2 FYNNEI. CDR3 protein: CASSRGLYNEQFF. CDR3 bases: TGTGCCAGCAGCAGGGGGCTATACAATGAGCAGTTCTTC.

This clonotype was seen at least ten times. The CDR3 DNA reads as TGTGCCAGCAGCCACCGACGGGGGGACGGCCGGGGACCCTACGAGCAGTACTTC. Its translation: CASSHRRGDGRGPYEQYF. The V gene is TRBV13, the J gene TRBJ2-7; 7 nucleotides line up with TRBD2. The CDR3 is made up of 18 amino acids. Germline V gene data show CDR1 as PRHDT and CDR2 as FYEKMQ (reference sequence). V gave up 5 bases and J gave up 2 bases; unmatched junction bases: 18.